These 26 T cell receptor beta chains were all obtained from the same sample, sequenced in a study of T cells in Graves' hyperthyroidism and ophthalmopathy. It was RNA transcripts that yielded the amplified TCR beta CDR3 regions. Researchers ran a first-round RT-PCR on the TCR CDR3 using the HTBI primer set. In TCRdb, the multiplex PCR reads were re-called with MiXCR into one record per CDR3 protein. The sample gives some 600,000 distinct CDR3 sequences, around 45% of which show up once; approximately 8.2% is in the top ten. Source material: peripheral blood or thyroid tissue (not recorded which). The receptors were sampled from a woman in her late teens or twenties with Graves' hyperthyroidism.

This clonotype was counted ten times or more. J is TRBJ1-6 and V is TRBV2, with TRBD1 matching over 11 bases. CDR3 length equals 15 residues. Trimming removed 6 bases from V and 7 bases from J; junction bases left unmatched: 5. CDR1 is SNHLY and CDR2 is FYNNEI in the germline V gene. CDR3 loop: CASSVGTGGNSPLHF. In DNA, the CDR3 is TGTGCCAGCAGCGTTGGGACAGGGGGGAATTCACCCCTCCACTTT. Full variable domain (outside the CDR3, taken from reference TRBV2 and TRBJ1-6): EPEVTQTPSHQVTQMGQEVILRCVPISNHLYFYWYRQILGQKVEFLVSFYNNEISEKSEIFDDQFSVERPDGSNFTLKIRSTKLEDSAMYFCASSVGTGGNSPLHFGNGTRLTVT.

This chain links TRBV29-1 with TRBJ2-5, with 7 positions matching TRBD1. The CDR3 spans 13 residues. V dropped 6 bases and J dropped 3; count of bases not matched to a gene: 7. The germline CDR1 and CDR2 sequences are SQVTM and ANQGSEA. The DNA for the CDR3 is TGCAGCGTAGCCGACAGGGCGAAAGAGACCCAGTACTTC. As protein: CSVADRAKETQYF.

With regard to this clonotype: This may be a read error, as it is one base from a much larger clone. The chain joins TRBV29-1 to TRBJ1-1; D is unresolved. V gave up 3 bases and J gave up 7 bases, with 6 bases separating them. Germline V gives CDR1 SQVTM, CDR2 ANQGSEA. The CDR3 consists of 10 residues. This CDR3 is CSVDNLEAFF. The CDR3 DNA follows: TGCAGCGTTGATAATCTTGAAGCTTTCTTT.

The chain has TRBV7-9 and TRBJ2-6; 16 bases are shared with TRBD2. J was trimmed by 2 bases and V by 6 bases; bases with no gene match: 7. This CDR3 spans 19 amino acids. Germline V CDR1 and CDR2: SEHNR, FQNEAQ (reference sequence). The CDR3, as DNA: TGTGCCAGCAGTCCCGGGACTAGCGGGAGGGCTCCTGGGGCCAACGTCCTGACTTTC. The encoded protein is CASSPGTSGRAPGANVLTF.

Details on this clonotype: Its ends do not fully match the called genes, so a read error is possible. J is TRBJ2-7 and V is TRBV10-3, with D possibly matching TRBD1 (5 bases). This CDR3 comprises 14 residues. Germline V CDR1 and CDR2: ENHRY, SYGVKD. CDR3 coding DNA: TGTGCCAGCAGTTCCAGGGCTCGGAGCTACGAGCAGTACTTC. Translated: CASSSRARSYEQYF.

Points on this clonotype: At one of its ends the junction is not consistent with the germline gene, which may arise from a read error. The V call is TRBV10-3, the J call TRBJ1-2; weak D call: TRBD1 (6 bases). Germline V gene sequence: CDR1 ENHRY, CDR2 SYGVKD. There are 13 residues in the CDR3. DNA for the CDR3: TGTGCCACCAGTTACAGGGCAGCCTATGGCTACACCTTC. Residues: CATSYRAAYGYTF.

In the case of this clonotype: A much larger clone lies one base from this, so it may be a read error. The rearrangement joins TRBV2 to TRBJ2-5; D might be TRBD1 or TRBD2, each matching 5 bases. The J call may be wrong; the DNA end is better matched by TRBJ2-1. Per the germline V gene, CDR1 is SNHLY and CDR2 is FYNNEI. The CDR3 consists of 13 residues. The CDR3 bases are TGTGCCAGCAGTGCGGGACGCCAAGAGACCCAGTTCTTC. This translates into CASSAGRQETQFF.

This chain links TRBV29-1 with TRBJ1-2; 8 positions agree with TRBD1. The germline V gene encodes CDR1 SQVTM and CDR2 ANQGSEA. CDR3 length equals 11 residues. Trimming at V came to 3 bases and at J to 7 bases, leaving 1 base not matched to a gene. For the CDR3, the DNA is TGCAGCGTTGAGACAGGGGCTGGCTACACCTTC. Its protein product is CSVETGAGYTF.

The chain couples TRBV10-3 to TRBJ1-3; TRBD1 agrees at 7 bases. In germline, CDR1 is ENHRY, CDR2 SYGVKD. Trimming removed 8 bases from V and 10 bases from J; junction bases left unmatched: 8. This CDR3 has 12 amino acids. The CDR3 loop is CAIYVTGSTIYF. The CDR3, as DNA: TGTGCCATCTACGTGACAGGGAGTACCATATATTTT.

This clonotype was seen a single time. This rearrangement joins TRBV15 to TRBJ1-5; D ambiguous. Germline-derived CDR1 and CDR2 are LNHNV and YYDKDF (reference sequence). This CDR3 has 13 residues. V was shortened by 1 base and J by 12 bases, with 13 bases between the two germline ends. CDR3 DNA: TGTGCCACCAGCAGAGGGGAGCTTAAGGGCCAGCATTTT. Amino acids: CATSRGELKGQHF.

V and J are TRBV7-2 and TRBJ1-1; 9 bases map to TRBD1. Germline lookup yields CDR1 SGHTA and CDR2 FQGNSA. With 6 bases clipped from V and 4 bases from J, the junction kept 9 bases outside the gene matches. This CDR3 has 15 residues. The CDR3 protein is CASSPFLTGGTEAFF. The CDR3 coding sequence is TGTGCCAGCAGTCCCTTTCTGACAGGGGGCACTGAAGCTTTCTTT.

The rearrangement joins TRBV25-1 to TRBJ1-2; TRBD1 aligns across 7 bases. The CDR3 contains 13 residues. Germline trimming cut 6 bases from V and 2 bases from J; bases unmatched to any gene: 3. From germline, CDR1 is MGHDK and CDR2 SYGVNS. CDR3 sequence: CASRGTDNYGYTF. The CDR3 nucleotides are TGTGCCAGCAGAGGGACAGACAACTATGGCTACACCTTC.

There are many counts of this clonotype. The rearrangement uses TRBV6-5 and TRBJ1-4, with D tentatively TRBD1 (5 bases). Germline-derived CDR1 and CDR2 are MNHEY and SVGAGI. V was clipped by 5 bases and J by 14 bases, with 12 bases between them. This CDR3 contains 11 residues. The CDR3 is CASSPGTGLFF. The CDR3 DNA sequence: TGTGCCAGCAGTCCTGGGACCGGGCTGTTTTTT.

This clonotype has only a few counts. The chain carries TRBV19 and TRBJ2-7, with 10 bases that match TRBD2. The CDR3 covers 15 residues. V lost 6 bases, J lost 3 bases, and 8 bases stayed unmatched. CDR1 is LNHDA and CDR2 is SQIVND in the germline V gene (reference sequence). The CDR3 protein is CASSLAGEVLYEQYF. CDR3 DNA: TGTGCCAGTAGCCTAGCGGGAGAGGTTCTCTACGAGCAGTACTTC.

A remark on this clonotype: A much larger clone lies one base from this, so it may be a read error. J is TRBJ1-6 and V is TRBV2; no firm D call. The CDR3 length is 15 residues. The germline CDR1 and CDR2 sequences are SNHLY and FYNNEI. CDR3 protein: CAGSESIGMNSPLHF. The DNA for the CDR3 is TGTGCCGGCAGTGAATCAATAGGGATGAATTCACCCCTCCACTTT.

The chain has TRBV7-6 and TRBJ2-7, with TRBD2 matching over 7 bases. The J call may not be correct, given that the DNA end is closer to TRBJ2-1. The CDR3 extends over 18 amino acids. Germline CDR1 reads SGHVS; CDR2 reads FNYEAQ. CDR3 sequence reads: CASSFSPGEGGPGNEQFF. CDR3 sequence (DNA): TGTGCCAGCAGCTTCTCTCCCGGGGAGGGAGGGCCGGGGAATGAGCAGTTCTTC.

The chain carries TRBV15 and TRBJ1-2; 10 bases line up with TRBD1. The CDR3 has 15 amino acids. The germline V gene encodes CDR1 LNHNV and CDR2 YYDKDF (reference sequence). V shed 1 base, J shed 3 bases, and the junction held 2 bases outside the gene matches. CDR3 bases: TGTGCCACCAGCAGAGCCGGGACAGGGGACTATGGCTACACCTTC. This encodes CATSRAGTGDYGYTF.

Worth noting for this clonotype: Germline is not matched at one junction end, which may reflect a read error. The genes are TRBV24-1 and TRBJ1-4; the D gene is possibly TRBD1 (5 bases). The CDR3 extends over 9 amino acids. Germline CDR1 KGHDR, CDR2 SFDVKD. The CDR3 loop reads CATSDGGGF. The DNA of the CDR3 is TGTGCCACCAGTGATGGTGGGGGGTTT.

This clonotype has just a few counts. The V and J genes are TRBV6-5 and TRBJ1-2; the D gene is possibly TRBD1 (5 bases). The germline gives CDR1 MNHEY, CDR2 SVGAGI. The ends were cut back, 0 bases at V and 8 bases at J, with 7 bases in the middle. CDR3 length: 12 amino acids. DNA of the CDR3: TGTGCCAGCAGTTACTCAGGGGTCGGCTACACCTTC. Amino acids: CASSYSGVGYTF.

The CDR3 sequence is CSAILAGIFQETQYF. The CDR3 DNA sequence: TGCAGTGCTATCCTTGCGGGAATATTTCAAGAGACCCAGTACTTC. The genes are TRBV20-1 and TRBJ2-5; D is possibly TRBD2 (6 bases). Trimming removed 4 bases at V and 2 bases at J, with 17 bases between. This CDR3 is built from 15 residues. Germline V CDR1 and CDR2: DFQATT, SNEGSKA (reference sequence).

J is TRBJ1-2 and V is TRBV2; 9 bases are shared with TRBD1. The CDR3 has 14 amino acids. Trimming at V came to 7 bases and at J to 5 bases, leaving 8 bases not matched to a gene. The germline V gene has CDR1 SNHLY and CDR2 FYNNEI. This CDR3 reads CASTGTGLEYGYTF. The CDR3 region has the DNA TGTGCCAGCACCGGGACAGGGCTGGAGTATGGCTACACCTTC.

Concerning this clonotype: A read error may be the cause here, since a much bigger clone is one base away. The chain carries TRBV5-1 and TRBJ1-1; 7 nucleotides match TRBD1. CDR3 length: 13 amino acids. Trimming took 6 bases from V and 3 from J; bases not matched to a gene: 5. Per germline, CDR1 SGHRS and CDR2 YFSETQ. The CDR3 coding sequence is TGCGCCAGCAACGTCGACAGGGACACTGAAGCTTTCTTT. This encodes CASNVDRDTEAFF.

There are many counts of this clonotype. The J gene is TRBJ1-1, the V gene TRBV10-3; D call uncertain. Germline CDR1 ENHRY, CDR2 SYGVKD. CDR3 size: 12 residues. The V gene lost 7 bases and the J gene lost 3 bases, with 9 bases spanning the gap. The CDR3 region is CAIKAEDTEAFF. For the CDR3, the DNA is TGTGCCATCAAAGCAGAGGACACTGAAGCTTTCTTT.

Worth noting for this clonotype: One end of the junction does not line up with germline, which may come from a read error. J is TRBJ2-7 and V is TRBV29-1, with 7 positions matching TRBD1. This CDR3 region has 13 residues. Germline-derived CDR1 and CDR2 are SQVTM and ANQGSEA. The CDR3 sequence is CSVEDRDSYEQYF. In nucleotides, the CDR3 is TGCAGCGTAGAAGACAGGGACTCCTACGAGCAGTACTTC.

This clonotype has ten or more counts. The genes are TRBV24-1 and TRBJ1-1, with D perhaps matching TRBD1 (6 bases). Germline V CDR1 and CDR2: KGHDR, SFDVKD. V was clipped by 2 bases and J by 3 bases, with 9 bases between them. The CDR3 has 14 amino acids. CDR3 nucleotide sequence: TGTGCCACCAGTGATTCGGGGGCAGACACTGAAGCTTTCTTT. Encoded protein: CATSDSGADTEAFF.

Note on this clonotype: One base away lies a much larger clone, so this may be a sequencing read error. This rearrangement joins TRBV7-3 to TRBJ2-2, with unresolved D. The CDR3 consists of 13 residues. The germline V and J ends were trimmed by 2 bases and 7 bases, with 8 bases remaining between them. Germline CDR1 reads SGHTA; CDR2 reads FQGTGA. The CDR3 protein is CASSLGQDGELFF. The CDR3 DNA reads TGTGCCAGCAGCTTAGGGCAGGACGGGGAGCTGTTTTTT.